This T cell receptor beta chain was identified during a study of cytomegalovirus exposure and HLA in healthy donors. The J segment lost 2 bases and the V segment lost 3 bases, leaving 6 bases of the junction unmatched. The CDR3 extends over 16 amino acids. CDR1 is SGHAT and CDR2 is FQNNGV in the germline V gene. Healthy people donating bone marrow made up the donors. The PCR employed 60 Vbeta primers together with 13 Jbeta primers. Sequencing was performed with immunoSEQ multiplex PCR; in TCRdb, only in-frame clones are kept and a portion is missing. The data contain about 130,000 clones, about 80% of them singletons. As for this clone: Its antigen is currently unknown.

General study findings and limits: Later analysis placed DRB1 highest and HLA-C lowest in TCR association rates, which differed by HLA locus.

The sample consisted of PBMCs. This sequence joins TRBV11-2 and TRBJ2-7; 11 nucleotides match TRBD2. The source of this sequence is a man aged 25 to 45 in good health and CMV-seronegative. CDR3: CASSLTGLAAAYEQYF. The CDR3 nucleotides read TGTGCCAGCAGCTTGACGGGACTAGCGGCCGCCTACGAGCAGTACTTC.